The 2 T cell receptor beta chains presented below share a single source sample, sequenced in a study of identical twins. Each CDR3 protein is one row after TCRdb ran MiXCR on the 5' RACE reads. In the table there are some 1,700,000 distinct CDR3 sequences, 32% of which are singletons. Material: cord blood. The receptors stem from a newborn girl in good health.

The genes are TRBV12-3 or TRBV12-4 and TRBJ1-5, with 7 bases that match TRBD1. This CDR3 is 15 amino acids long. V lost 6 bases, J lost 5 bases, and 10 bases stayed unmatched. CDR3 in DNA: TGTGCCAGCAGGAGGACAGGAGTTCAACATCAGCCCCAGCATTTT. The encoded protein is CASRRTGVQHQPQHF.

J is TRBJ2-5 and V is TRBV6-2 or TRBV6-3; D gene unclear. Germline V gives CDR1 MNHEY, CDR2 SVGEGT. V lost 2 bases and J lost 0, with 4 bases in between. The CDR3 is 13 residues long. For the CDR3, the DNA is TGTGCCAGCAGTTACCGAAACCAAGAGACCCAGTACTTC. This translates into CASSYRNQETQYF.